This T cell receptor beta chain was recorded in a study of Ad26.COV2.S vaccination and SARS-CoV-2 variants. Study-level information: Among those in the COV1001 Ad26.COV2.S trial arm was the donor. Ad26.COV2.S given intramuscularly, once or twice 56 days apart.

CDR1 is LGHDT and CDR2 is YNNKEL in the germline V gene (reference sequence). The CDR3 spans 16 residues. Trimming removed 1 base from V and 0 bases from J, with 11 bases in between. This table comes from immunoSEQ multiplex PCR, and its TCRdb copy is limited to in-frame clones, with some not included. In the table there are roughly 500,000 clones, around 85% of which are singletons. Treatment in this sample: 15 to 20 received Ad26.COV2.S at low or high dose, single or two shots; about 5 received placebo; per-sample allocation not given. The samples date from day 63 after the first vaccine or placebo injection. Vaccine was an Ad26 vector expressing Wuhan-strain SARS-CoV-2 spike. This clone appeared a single time.

This TCR was recovered from a person between 18 and 60 years old who received the Ad26.COV2.S COVID-19 vaccine or a placebo. This specimen consisted of peripheral blood, obtained in a trial of Ad26.COV2.S vaccine versus placebo. The chain is built from TRBV3-1 (or the pseudogene TRBV3-2) and TRBJ2-3; weak D call: TRBD2 (5 bases). The CDR3 reads CASSQGGLASTDTQYF. The DNA of the CDR3 is TGTGCCAGCAGCCAAGGCGGACTGGCGAGCACAGATACGCAGTATTTT.